This T cell receptor beta chain was observed in a study of long-term antiretroviral therapy in people with HIV. Study conclusions and caveats: Despite increasing after ART, diversity remained lower than that of transplant donor controls.

About this clone itself: Its antigen remains unidentified.

CDR1 is SQVTM, CDR2 ANQGSEA, per germline. V was cut by 5 bases and J by 3 bases, with 11 bases left in between. There are 13 residues in the CDR3. They ran version v3.0 of the immunoSEQ assay at survey level. The method was immunoSEQ multiplex PCR; TCRdb's version includes in-frame clones alone and lacks a portion of them. This table holds about 29,000 clones, just under 90% found once. The source is a man between 45 and 60 years old with HIV. V and J are TRBV29-1 and TRBJ2-1; D not certain. The sample consisted of unsorted PBMCs, taken 3.2 years before starting antiretroviral therapy. Written as DNA, the CDR3 is TGCAGCGTTATAGAAAATGGCTACAATGAGCAGTTCTTC. Amino acids: CSVIENGYNEQFF.